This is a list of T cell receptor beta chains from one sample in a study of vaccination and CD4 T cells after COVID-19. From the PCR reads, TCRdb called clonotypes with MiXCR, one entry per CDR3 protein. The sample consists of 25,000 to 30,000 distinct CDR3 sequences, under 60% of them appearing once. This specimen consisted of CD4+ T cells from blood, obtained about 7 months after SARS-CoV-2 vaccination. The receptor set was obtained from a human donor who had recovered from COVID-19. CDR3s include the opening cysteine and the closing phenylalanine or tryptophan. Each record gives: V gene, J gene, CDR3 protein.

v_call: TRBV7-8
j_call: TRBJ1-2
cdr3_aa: CASSLVYLSGYGYTF

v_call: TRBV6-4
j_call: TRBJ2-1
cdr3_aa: CASSVSSGGNNEQFF

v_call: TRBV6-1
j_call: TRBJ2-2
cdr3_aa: CASSEHLASGELFF

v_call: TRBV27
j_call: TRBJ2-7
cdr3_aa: CASSLSLGNYEQYF

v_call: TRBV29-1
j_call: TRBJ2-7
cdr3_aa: CSVGGQGRYEQYF

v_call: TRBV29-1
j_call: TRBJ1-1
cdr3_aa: CSVDLWPPANSEAFF

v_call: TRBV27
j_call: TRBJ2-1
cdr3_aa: CASSLGQYGYNEQFF

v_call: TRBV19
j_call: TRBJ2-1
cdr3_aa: CASSKTSAVYNEQFF

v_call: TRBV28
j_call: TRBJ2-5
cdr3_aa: CASSLGRQETQYF

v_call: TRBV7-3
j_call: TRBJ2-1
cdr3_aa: CASSFTTSHEQFF

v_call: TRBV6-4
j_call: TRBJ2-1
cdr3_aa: CASSAGTSGNNEQFF

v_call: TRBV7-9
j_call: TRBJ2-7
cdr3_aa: CASGLTTGRYYEQYF

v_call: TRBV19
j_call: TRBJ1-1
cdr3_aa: CASSIRGQGTEAFF

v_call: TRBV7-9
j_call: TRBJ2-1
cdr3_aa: CASIATGTGGSNEQFF

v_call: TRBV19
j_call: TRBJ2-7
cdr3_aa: CASSIIVGQGYEQYF

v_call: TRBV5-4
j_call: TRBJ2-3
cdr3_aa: CASSLAHRVDTDTQYF

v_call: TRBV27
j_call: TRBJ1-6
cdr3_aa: CASSFSQGTGSPLHF

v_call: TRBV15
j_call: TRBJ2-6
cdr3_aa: CATSRDRSSGANVLTF

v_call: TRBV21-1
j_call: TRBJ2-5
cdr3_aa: CASSKRTGKETQYF

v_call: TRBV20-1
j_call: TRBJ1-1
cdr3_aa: CSARGTGGDTEAFF

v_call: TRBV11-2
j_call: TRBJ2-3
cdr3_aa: CASSFSGGSTDTQYF

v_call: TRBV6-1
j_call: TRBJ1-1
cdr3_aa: CASAGTTNTEAFF

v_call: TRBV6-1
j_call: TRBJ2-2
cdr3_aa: CASTTGPNTGELFF

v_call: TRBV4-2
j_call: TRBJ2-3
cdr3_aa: CASSQDPGADTQYF

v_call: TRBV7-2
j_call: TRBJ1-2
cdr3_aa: CASSLSSYGYTF

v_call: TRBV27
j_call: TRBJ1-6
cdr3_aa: CASSLSPSAGSPLHF

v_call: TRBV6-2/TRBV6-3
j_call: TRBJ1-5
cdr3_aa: CASKQGGAGQPQHF

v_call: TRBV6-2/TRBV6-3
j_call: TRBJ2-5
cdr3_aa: CASSPRGGGETQYF

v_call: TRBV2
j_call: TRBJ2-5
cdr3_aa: CASKADQETQYF

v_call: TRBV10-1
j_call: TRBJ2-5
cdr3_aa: CASSEGWETQYF

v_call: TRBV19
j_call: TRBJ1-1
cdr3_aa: CASSTYSTVNTEAFF

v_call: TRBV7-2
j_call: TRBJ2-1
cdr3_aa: CASSPAQGWKYNEQFF